The rows below give T cell receptor beta chains drawn from one sample of a study of cytotoxic CD8 clonotypes in ibrutinib-treated CLL. Sequencing used immunoSEQ multiplex PCR; TCRdb keeps in-frame clones, though not all of them. The sample lists hundreds of thousands of clones; about three quarters were seen once. The sample was PBMCs, taken after 24 months of ibrutinib treatment. These receptors originate from a human donor with chronic lymphocytic leukemia. Both conserved end residues are part of each CDR3. Fields, in order: J gene, clone size, D gene, V gene, CDR3 protein, CDR3 DNA. The D gene is left open where the match is weak. Clone size, where shown, is once, few, many, or a class for clones that have expanded.

J gene: TRBJ2-5; clone size: few; D gene: .; V gene: TRBV28; CDR3 protein: CASSLTLGTQYF; CDR3 DNA: TGTGCCAGCAGTTTGACTCTTGGGACCCAGTACTTC
J gene: TRBJ2-3; clone size: once; D gene: .; V gene: TRBV10-1; CDR3 protein: CASSDRRSTDTQYF; CDR3 DNA: TGCGCCAGCAGTGATCGGCGGAGCACAGATACGCAGTATTTT
J gene: TRBJ2-7; clone size: .; D gene: TRBD1; V gene: TRBV5-1; CDR3 protein: CASSVSPGTGNRAYEQYF; CDR3 DNA: TGCGCCAGCAGCGTAAGTCCCGGGACAGGGAACAGGGCCTACGAGCAGTACTTC
J gene: TRBJ1-4; clone size: .; D gene: .; V gene: TRBV5-1; CDR3 protein: CASSFPAEATNEKLFF; CDR3 DNA: TGCGCCAGCAGCTTCCCGGCGGAAGCAACTAATGAAAAACTGTTTTTT
J gene: TRBJ2-7; clone size: .; D gene: TRBD1; V gene: TRBV6-5; CDR3 protein: CASSYSRTGREQYF; CDR3 DNA: TGTGCCAGCAGTTACTCGAGGACAGGACGCGAGCAGTACTTC
J gene: TRBJ1-1; clone size: .; D gene: .; V gene: TRBV6-6; CDR3 protein: CASSYGPTNTEAFF; CDR3 DNA: TGTGCCAGCAGTTACGGCCCCACGAACACTGAAGCTTTCTTT
J gene: TRBJ2-7; clone size: .; D gene: .; V gene: TRBV12-2; CDR3 protein: CASRCRTRGREEQYF; CDR3 DNA: TGTGCAAGTCGCTGCCGGACTAGAGGGAGGGAGGAGCAGTACTTC
J gene: TRBJ2-1; clone size: .; D gene: TRBD2; V gene: TRBV27; CDR3 protein: CASSFSSGTSAYNEQFF; CDR3 DNA: TGTGCCAGCAGTTTTTCCTCTGGGACTAGCGCTTACAATGAGCAGTTCTTC
J gene: TRBJ2-1; clone size: .; D gene: TRBD2; V gene: TRBV28; CDR3 protein: CASRTSGEHNEQFF; CDR3 DNA: TGTGCCAGCAGAACTAGCGGGGAACACAATGAGCAGTTCTTC
J gene: TRBJ2-7; clone size: .; D gene: TRBD1; V gene: TRBV19; CDR3 protein: CASSADRLPYEQYF; CDR3 DNA: TGTGCCAGTAGTGCGGACAGGCTACCCTACGAGCAGTACTTC
J gene: TRBJ2-3; clone size: .; D gene: TRBD1; V gene: TRBV18; CDR3 protein: CASSPGQGWTDTQYF; CDR3 DNA: TGTGCCAGCTCACCAGGACAGGGCTGGACAGATACGCAGTATTTT
J gene: TRBJ1-1; clone size: .; D gene: TRBD1; V gene: TRBV25-1; CDR3 protein: CASTAGGSEAFF; CDR3 DNA: TGTGCCAGCACTGCAGGGGGCTCTGAAGCTTTCTTT
J gene: TRBJ2-1; clone size: .; D gene: .; V gene: TRBV5-6; CDR3 protein: CASSLVGPRRREQFF; CDR3 DNA: TGTGCCAGCAGCTTGGTGGGTCCCAGGAGGCGTGAGCAGTTCTTC
J gene: TRBJ1-5; clone size: few; D gene: TRBD1; V gene: TRBV18; CDR3 protein: CASSLGQGDAQPQHF; CDR3 DNA: TGTGCCAGCTCACTTGGACAGGGGGATGCCCAGCCCCAGCATTTT
J gene: TRBJ2-7; clone size: .; D gene: .; V gene: TRBV28; CDR3 protein: CASTSTLTGTYEQYF; CDR3 DNA: TGTGCCAGCACCTCGACTCTGACTGGGACCTACGAGCAGTACTTC
J gene: TRBJ2-3; clone size: .; D gene: .; V gene: TRBV28; CDR3 protein: CASSKSSGFADTQYF; CDR3 DNA: TGTGCCAGCAGTAAATCATCGGGATTCGCAGATACGCAGTATTTT
J gene: TRBJ1-4; clone size: .; D gene: .; V gene: TRBV28; CDR3 protein: CASSSGSSTNEKLFF; CDR3 DNA: TGTGCCAGCAGTTCAGGGTCCTCAACTAATGAAAAACTGTTTTTT
J gene: TRBJ2-7; clone size: .; D gene: TRBD2; V gene: TRBV10-3; CDR3 protein: CAIRLAGGDEQYF; CDR3 DNA: TGTGCCATCAGGTTAGCGGGAGGGGATGAGCAGTACTTC
J gene: TRBJ1-5; clone size: .; D gene: .; V gene: TRBV5-6; CDR3 protein: CASSSGQNQPQHF; CDR3 DNA: TGTGCCAGCAGCTCCGGACAAAATCAGCCCCAGCATTTT
J gene: TRBJ1-6; clone size: .; D gene: .; V gene: TRBV21-1; CDR3 protein: CASSPTVNSPLHF; CDR3 DNA: TGTGCCAGCAGCCCGACGGTTAATTCACCCCTCCACTTT
J gene: TRBJ1-5; clone size: .; D gene: .; V gene: TRBV28; CDR3 protein: CASSSHKKNNQPQHF; CDR3 DNA: TGTGCCAGCAGTTCTCACAAGAAGAACAATCAGCCCCAGCATTTT
J gene: TRBJ2-7; clone size: .; D gene: TRBD1; V gene: TRBV18; CDR3 protein: CASAYTGGSYEQYF; CDR3 DNA: TGTGCCAGCGCGTACACAGGGGGCTCCTACGAGCAGTACTTC
J gene: TRBJ2-3; clone size: .; D gene: .; V gene: TRBV30; CDR3 protein: CAWSLLSTDTQYF; CDR3 DNA: TGTGCCTGGAGCCTCCTTAGCACAGATACGCAGTATTTT
J gene: TRBJ2-3; clone size: .; D gene: .; V gene: TRBV6-9; CDR3 protein: CASMVRACTDTQYF; CDR3 DNA: TGTGCCAGCATGGTAAGGGCTTGCACAGATACGCAGTATTTT
J gene: TRBJ2-7; clone size: .; D gene: TRBD2; V gene: TRBV5-8; CDR3 protein: CASSLALAGVSYEQYF; CDR3 DNA: TGTGCCAGCAGCTTGGCACTAGCGGGAGTGTCCTACGAGCAGTACTTC
J gene: TRBJ1-1; clone size: .; D gene: .; V gene: TRBV6-5; CDR3 protein: CASSYGGNTEAFF; CDR3 DNA: TGTGCCAGCAGTTACGGGGGTAATACTGAAGCTTTCTTT
J gene: TRBJ2-5; clone size: .; D gene: .; V gene: TRBV6-6; CDR3 protein: CASSSFMETQYF; CDR3 DNA: TGTGCCAGCAGTTCCTTCATGGAGACCCAGTACTTC
J gene: TRBJ2-3; clone size: .; D gene: .; V gene: TRBV5-1; CDR3 protein: CASSFSADTQYF; CDR3 DNA: TGCGCCAGCAGCTTTTCGGCAGATACGCAGTATTTT
J gene: TRBJ2-5; clone size: .; D gene: .; V gene: TRBV7-6; CDR3 protein: CASSLLPGQETQYF; CDR3 DNA: TGTGCCAGCAGCTTACTACCGGGCCAAGAGACCCAGTACTTC
J gene: TRBJ2-7; clone size: .; D gene: TRBD2; V gene: TRBV15; CDR3 protein: CATSSGLAGTEQYF; CDR3 DNA: TGTGCCACCAGCAGCGGCCTAGCGGGGACCGAGCAGTACTTC
J gene: TRBJ2-7; clone size: .; D gene: .; V gene: TRBV7-2; CDR3 protein: CASSAPTKSRMSSYEQYF; CDR3 DNA: TGTGCCAGCAGCGCTCCGACGAAATCGAGGATGAGCTCCTACGAGCAGTACTTC
J gene: TRBJ1-4; clone size: once; D gene: .; V gene: TRBV25-1; CDR3 protein: CASSETSATNEKLFF; CDR3 DNA: TGTGCCAGCAGTGAAACCTCCGCAACTAATGAAAAACTGTTTTTT
J gene: TRBJ2-5; clone size: once; D gene: TRBD1; V gene: TRBV9; CDR3 protein: CASSEGQGSWETQYF; CDR3 DNA: TGTGCCAGCAGCGAAGGACAGGGGAGTTGGGAGACCCAGTACTTC